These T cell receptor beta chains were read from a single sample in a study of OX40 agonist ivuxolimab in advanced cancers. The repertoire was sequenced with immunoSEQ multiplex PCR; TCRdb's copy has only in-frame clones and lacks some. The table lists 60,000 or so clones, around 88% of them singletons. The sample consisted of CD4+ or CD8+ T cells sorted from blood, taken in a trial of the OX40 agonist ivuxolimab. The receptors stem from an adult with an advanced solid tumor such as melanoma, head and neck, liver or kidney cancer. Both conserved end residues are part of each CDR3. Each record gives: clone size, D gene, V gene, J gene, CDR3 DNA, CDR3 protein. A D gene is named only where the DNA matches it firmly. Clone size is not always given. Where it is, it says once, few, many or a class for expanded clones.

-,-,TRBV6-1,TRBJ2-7,TGTGCCAGCAGTGAAGCTGGCAGGGGTGATCAGTACTTC,CASSEAGRGDQYF
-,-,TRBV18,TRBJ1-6,TGTGCCAGCTCACCAGCTGAAGGGGCGAATTCACCCCTCCACTTT,CASSPAEGANSPLHF
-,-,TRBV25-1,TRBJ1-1,TGTGCCAGCAGTGCCCTGCCCGGCGGGGTGGGGGATGAAGCTTTCTTT,CASSALPGGVGDEAFF
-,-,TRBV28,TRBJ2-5,TGTGCCAGCAGTTTAGGCGGGACACCGCAAGAGACCCAGTACTTC,CASSLGGTPQETQYF
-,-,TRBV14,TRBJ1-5,TGTGCCAGCAGCCAGAGCGGGGATCGCAATCAGCCCCAGCATTTT,CASSQSGDRNQPQHF
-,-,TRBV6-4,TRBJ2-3,TGTGCCAGCAGTGAAGGGCCTGAGAGCGCAGATACGCAGTATTTT,CASSEGPESADTQYF
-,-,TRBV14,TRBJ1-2,TGTGCCAGCAGCCTTTTGGCCGGATCGCGGGGCTACACCTTC,CASSLLAGSRGYTF
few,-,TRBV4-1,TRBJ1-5,TGCGCCAGCAGCCAAGAGGGGACGGCCGGGAGCAATCAGCCCCAGCATTTT,CASSQEGTAGSNQPQHF
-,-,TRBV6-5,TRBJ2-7,TGTGCCAGCAGTTACTCGGAAATACCGAACGAGCAGTACTTC,CASSYSEIPNEQYF
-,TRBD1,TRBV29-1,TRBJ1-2,TGCAGCGCCGACCGGGACAGGGCAAACTATGGCTACACCTTC,CSADRDRANYGYTF
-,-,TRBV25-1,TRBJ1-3,TGTGCCAGCAGTGAAGGCCCCGGTGGAAACACCATATATTTT,CASSEGPGGNTIYF
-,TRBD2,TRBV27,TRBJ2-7,TGTGCCAGCAGTTGGACTAGTGGGGGCTACGAGCAGTACTTC,CASSWTSGGYEQYF
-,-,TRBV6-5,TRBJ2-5,TGTGCCAGCAGTACGACAGAAGAGACCCAGTACTTC,CASSTTEETQYF
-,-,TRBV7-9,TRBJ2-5,TGTGCCAGCAGCCCGCCAGAGACCCAGTACTTC,CASSPPETQYF
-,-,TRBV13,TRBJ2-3,TGTGCCAGCAGCACTCGGACGAGGGGCCAGGGAGATACGCAGTATTTT,CASSTRTRGQGDTQYF
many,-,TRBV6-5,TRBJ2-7,TGTGCCAGCAGTTACACCGGGACATCCGACTACGAGCAGTACTTC,CASSYTGTSDYEQYF
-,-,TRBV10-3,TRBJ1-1,TGTGCCATCAGGGGGGGGGAGGCTGAAGCTTTCTTT,CAIRGGEAEAFF
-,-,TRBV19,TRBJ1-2,TGTGCCAGTAGCCTGGGGTCAATCCCTGACTATGGCTACACCTTC,CASSLGSIPDYGYTF
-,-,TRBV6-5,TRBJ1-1,TGTGCCAGCAGTTACTCGATGACAGACTTTACTGAAGCTTTCTTT,CASSYSMTDFTEAFF
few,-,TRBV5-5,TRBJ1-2,TGTGCCAGCAGCAGATCTACAGGGCCCCTTAAGAATGGCTACACCTTC,CASSRSTGPLKNGYTF
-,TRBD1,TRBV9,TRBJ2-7,TGTGCCAGCAGCGTAGGCCCAGGGGGAGAGCAGTACTTC,CASSVGPGGEQYF
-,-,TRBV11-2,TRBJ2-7,TGTGCCAGCAGCCTCATTTCAGGGCGAATCGAGCAGTACTTC,CASSLISGRIEQYF
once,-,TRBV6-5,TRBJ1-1,TGTGCCAGCACCTCGGGTGGGACTGAAGCTTTCTTT,CASTSGGTEAFF
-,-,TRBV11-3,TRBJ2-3,TGTGCCAGCAGCTTAGATCAGGAGACAGATACGCAGTATTTT,CASSLDQETDTQYF
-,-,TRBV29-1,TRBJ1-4,TGCAGCGTTGAGGAGGTGGAAAAACTGTTTTTT,CSVEEVEKLFF
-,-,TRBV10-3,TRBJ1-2,TGTGCCATCAGTGCCTCGAGGGAGGCCGGGGGCGCTAACTATGGCTACACCTTC,CAISASREAGGANYGYTF
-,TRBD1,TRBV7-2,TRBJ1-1,TGTGCCAGCAGCTTAGTCGCCAGGGGGAGACCTGAAGCTTTCTTT,CASSLVARGRPEAFF
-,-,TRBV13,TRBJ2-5,TGTGCCAGCAGCTTAGGGCTAGTGGGGGGCAAAGAGACCCAGTACTTC,CASSLGLVGGKETQYF
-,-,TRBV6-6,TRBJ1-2,TGTGCCAGCAGTTACGGGGAGGGCTGGGATGTGGGCTACACCTTC,CASSYGEGWDVGYTF
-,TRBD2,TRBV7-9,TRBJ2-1,TGTGCCAGCAGCTTCTATAGCGGGAATGAGCAGTTCTTC,CASSFYSGNEQFF
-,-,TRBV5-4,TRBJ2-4,TGTGCCAGCAGCACAGGGGAGGAGGCCAAAAACATTCAGTACTTC,CASSTGEEAKNIQYF
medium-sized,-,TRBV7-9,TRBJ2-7,TGTGCCAGCAGCGCACCGGGACAAGGTGACTACGAGCAGTACTTC,CASSAPGQGDYEQYF
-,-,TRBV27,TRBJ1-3,TGTGCCAGCAGTTCGGGGGACCTGCGGAGCACCATATATTTT,CASSSGDLRSTIYF
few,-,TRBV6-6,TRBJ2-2,TGTGCCAGCTGTCCTAGTGAAACCGGGGAGCTGTTTTTT,CASCPSETGELFF
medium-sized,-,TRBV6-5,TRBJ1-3,TGTGCCAGCAGTTACTCGGGGGAGTACGCTGGAAACACCATATATTTT,CASSYSGEYAGNTIYF
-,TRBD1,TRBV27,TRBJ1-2,TGTGCCAGCAGTTTATACCCCCGACAGGGGGCATATGGCTACACCTTC,CASSLYPRQGAYGYTF
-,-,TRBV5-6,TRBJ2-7,TGTGCCAGCAGCTTGGCGGCCCTTGGCTTCTACGAGCAGTACTTC,CASSLAALGFYEQYF
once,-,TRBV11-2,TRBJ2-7,TGTGCCAGCAGCTTAGACGACCCCGGGACGAGACACGAGCAGTACTTC,CASSLDDPGTRHEQYF
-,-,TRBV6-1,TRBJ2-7,TGTGCCAGCACCACGGACGGACCCTACGAGCAGTACTTC,CASTTDGPYEQYF
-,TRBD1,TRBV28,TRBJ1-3,TGTGCCAGCCAAATGACAGGGCCTCGCCTATATTTT,CASQMTGPRLYF
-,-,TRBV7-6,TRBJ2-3,TGTGCCAGCAGCCTCAGCACAGATACGCAGTATTTT,CASSLSTDTQYF
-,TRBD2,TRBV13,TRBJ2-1,TGTGCCAGCAGCTCCGATACTAGCGGGGGAATTATTGAGCAGTTCTTC,CASSSDTSGGIIEQFF
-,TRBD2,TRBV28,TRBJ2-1,TGTGCCAGCAGTTTTCGTTTGACTAGCGGGGGCCCCCATGAGCAGTTCTTC,CASSFRLTSGGPHEQFF